This record covers a single TCR beta chain. Its antigen specificity is not known. Per-base quality was not reported, and no clone a single base away is much larger than it. Inclusion was restricted to participants for whom at least one PBMC sample before ART initiation and at least two post-ART samples were available. Every participant with HIV received treatment in the United States of America. Before DNA extraction, cryopreserved samples of roughly 0.9-11 million PBMC were thawed and washed. At the time of the earliest PBMC sample, participants with HIV were aged between roughly 20 and 54 years. Per participant, PBMC samples came from 1-4 timepoints prior to ART initiation and 2-8 timepoints following ART initiation, for a median of 7 samples. For every participant, serial HIV viral load, CD4+ T-cell count, ART history and demographic data were obtained. Genomic DNA was extracted from unsorted PBMC with a Qiagen kit on a QIAcube, processed in batches of 12 samples.

Sequencing of the TRB variable region was done with the immunoSEQ hsTCRB v3.0 assay at survey level resolution. The target sequencing depth for TRB was roughly 40,000-50,000 T-cell genomes per sample. TRB libraries were pooled and sequenced on an Illumina MiSeq using a v3 150-cycle kit. Turning to the authors' computational methods: Repertoire analysis ran in R within a reproducible Nextflow workflow covering QC, data transformation and analysis. Custom analyses were implemented in LymphoSeq2, an R package for AIRR-Seq data exploration. A few samples that yielded fewer than 5000 total TRB sequences were excluded, so that approximately 170 HIV repertoires were analyzed. Among the approximately 200 retained HIV repertoires, some 60 were collected before ART initiation and approximately 130 after ART initiation. Each repertoire was downsampled to 5000 TRB nucleotide sequences, and summary statistics were averaged across 100 downsampling iterations. The analysis kept only TRB sequences whose CDR3 regions were at least seven amino acids long. Two measures captured diversity: a Shannon entropy-derived clonality score and the Gini coefficient. Repertoire networks linked the top 5000 CDR3 amino acid sequences whenever two sequences differed by an edit distance of one. GLIPH2 predicted antigen specificity groups and MHC restriction for TRB CDR3 amino acid sequences. To flag known CMV, EBV, HIV or tissue antigen associations, CDR3 amino acid sequences were matched against VDJdb and McPAS-TCR. Pre-ART, post-ART and control groups were compared with Wilcoxon signed-rank tests and Holm-Bonferroni correction. The table comes from immuneACCESS by way of TCRdb, which keeps in-frame sequences with V and J called. Part of the clones is missing from these tables; in studies checked, under half for an unresolved V gene and the rest for unknown reasons. That table supplies the V and J calls and clone size; D and trimming were determined from the DNA. This sample holds about 38,000 clones; 65% to 90% were observed only once. Clones ranked in the top ten supply around 5% of the sample.

This entry comes from a study of long-term antiretroviral therapy in people with HIV (dated 2022 in TCRdb). Regarding the study in general: The earliest samples were collected approximately a decade before the 2015 WHO recommendation for immediate ART, a period when ART was typically delayed until CD4 counts fell. About 35% of the 30 participants with HIV were female. No cross-contamination during QIAcube processing was seen in test extractions of a monoclonal T-cell line run alongside around 34 polyclonal samples. The cohort contributed about 180 cryopreserved PBMC samples from around 30 adults with confirmed HIV infection, collected serially over a mean of approximately 6 years (range 1-12). Whether ART initiation and durable HIV suppression were associated with changes in peripheral blood TRB repertoire composition and diversity was tested in a retrospective serial study. What the study reported, not specific to this receptor: Limited PBMC availability meant only the TCR beta chain was sequenced, without alpha chain pairing. Expanded TRB clones identified before ART initiation dominated the repertoire at all time points, although this dominance fluctuated and declined in many PLHIV after ART. A significant increase in TRB diversity was found to be associated with ART initiation, although TRB diversity was observed to remain significantly below that of transplant donor controls even after long-term ART. Inferences about post-ART repertoire changes are limited because no data were available on ART adherence, viral resistance or therapy changes. HIV repertoires had narrower CDR3 length ranges than controls, and the network structure suggested an antigen-experienced repertoire that shifted only slightly toward naive after ART. The samples span the years 2004 to 2017, and the ART regimens used at that time may not be as effective as current regimens. Because pre-ART samples had limited cell numbers, unsorted PBMC were profiled rather than sorted CD4+ and CD8+ T cells.

The TCR comes from a man aged 18-30 years with HIV. The sequencing here drew on unsorted PBMCs, taken 1.5 years after starting antiretroviral therapy.

The nucleotide sequence is given as TGTGCCAGCAGGTTCGAGACCAGCTCCTACAATGAGCAGTTCTTC. Translated, it gives CASRFETSSYNEQFF. In this chain, TRBV7-9 is recombined with TRBJ2-1; no confident D gene assignment can be made. Taken from cysteine to phenylalanine, the CDR3 has 15 residues. The read is trimmed to its CDR3 DNA, 45 bases read in frame from base 1. Taken from the germline V gene (reference sequence), the CDR1 and CDR2 loops are SEHNR and FQNEAQ. V is pared back by 6 bases and J by 0 bases, with 12 bases lying between the germline termini.